These T cell receptor beta chains were read from a single sample in a study of blood T cells in healthy people across ages. MiXCR was run by TCRdb on the 5' RACE reads, yielding one entry per CDR3 protein. The table includes about 1.6 million distinct CDR3 sequences, about 35% detected once. Sequenced sample: blood. The receptors were gathered from a woman in her 30s in good health. The conserved cysteine and the conserved F or W are not part of the CDR3 here.

V,CDR3
TRBV5-1,ASSWTGTGNGYT
TRBV12-3/TRBV12-4,ASSLGQGGRENEQF
TRBV6-1,ASSRGAGLAAKETQY
TRBV5-5,ASISVGGSEKLF
TRBV7-6,AGSPGTFLNSPLH
TRBV10-2,ASSSTGKNGYT
TRBV12-5,ASGPPRSSYNEQF
TRBV5-1,TSTGTHQETQY
TRBV4-1,ASSQESPYNEQF
TRBV20-1,SASPVTSIEQF
TRBV13,ASSLTGTSDTADTQY
TRBV15,ATSRGGGWNYGYT
TRBV29-1,SVRHNWGQGLTGELL
TRBV27,ASSLSTKRLSNERF
TRBV10-1,ASSEARFAQY
TRBV7-6,ANSLGQGRDTQY
TRBV28,ASSFSGQGVWEQY
TRBV29-1,SGLWGGRETQY
TRBV20-1,SAGWLAGGWVVTDTQY
TRBV4-1,ASSQGDTHGYT
TRBV28,ASRQSERPQH
TRBV6-2/TRBV6-3,ASRNGRSTGEQY
TRBV3-1,ASSQGNSRANVLT
TRBV20-1,SASDNSNQPQH
TRBV6-4,ASSEFSTGGYGYT
TRBV7-3,ASSLGVGTGERF
TRBV12-3/TRBV12-4,ASSLYTEAF
TRBV20-1,SASMGRPGELF
TRBV5-1,ASSEDGGRSYEQY
TRBV6-1,ASRTGTDGPQH
TRBV6-6,ASTHQGQGNTGELF
TRBV21-1,ASTNGTPGQDTYEQY
TRBV20-1,SATRGDQKQETQY
TRBV20-1,SAATTSGQYEQY
TRBV5-4,ASSTGLTGLVF
TRBV5-1,ASSLRAGNEKLF
TRBV2,ASSEVIDRVADYGYT
TRBV21-1,ASNISGRGSYNEQF
TRBV29-1,SVFLAGVFVGEQF
TRBV10-3,AISGSSGGSSYEQY
TRBV12-3/TRBV12-4,ASRLRGGGINQPQH
TRBV3-1,ASSQFRETQY
TRBV15,ATSRGRQGISYEQY
TRBV20-1,SAKQRDRLNTEAF
TRBV28,ASSQRTGVTDTQY
TRBV20-1,SARDQVDRPNYGYT
TRBV5-5,ASSLAGSGGYPYEQY
TRBV6-1,ASMLGSGRQPQH
TRBV4-1,ASSFRLTGVDSQPQH
TRBV6-2/TRBV6-3,ASRSTADTQY